The 26 T cell receptor beta chains below all came from one sample that was sequenced in a study of T cells after yellow fever vaccination. TCRdb independently ran MiXCR on the 5' RACE reads; one entry per CDR3 protein. Of hundreds of thousands of distinct CDR3 sequences detected, 20% to 25% appear once; the ten largest clones hold about 16%. The material was PBMCs, obtained 20 to 25 days after the first yellow fever vaccination. Receptors were obtained from a man in his late teens or twenties who received the YFV17D yellow fever vaccine.

This chain links TRBV4-2 with TRBJ1-2; 7 positions agree with TRBD1. The CDR3 contains 15 residues. J lost 6 bases, V lost 0 bases, and 7 bases had no gene match. Germline V gene sequence: CDR1 LGHNA, CDR2 YNFKEQ. CDR3 sequence: CASSQESQGGDGYTF. CDR3 nucleotide sequence: TGTGCCAGCAGCCAAGAAAGCCAGGGGGGGGATGGCTACACCTTC.

The gene calls are TRBV5-1 and TRBJ2-3; D assignment may be TRBD1 or TRBD2 (5 bases each). Germline V gene lookup returns CDR1 SGHRS and CDR2 YFSETQ. This CDR3 comprises 16 residues. Trimming stripped 0 bases from V and 7 bases from J, with 18 bases between. The chain's CDR3 is CASSLATGRGGHTQYF. Written as DNA, the CDR3 is TGCGCCAGCAGCTTGGCCACGGGAAGGGGTGGACATACGCAGTATTTT.

This chain joins TRBV18 and TRBJ1-1; D perhaps matches TRBD1 (6 bases). V lost 10 bases to trimming and J lost 8 bases, with 26 bases between them. The CDR3 has 15 residues. Germline V lookup: CDR1 KGHSH, CDR2 LQKENI. CDR3 coding DNA: TGTGCCACCACGGGACCTTTTGAAACCGGGACAGAAGCTTTCTTT. Residues: CATTGPFETGTEAFF.

There are a few counts of this clonotype. V gene TRBV6-1 combines with J gene TRBJ2-2, with 11 bases identical to TRBD2. The CDR3 contains 17 residues. CDR1 MNHNS and CDR2 SASEGT come from the germline V gene. V trimming: 6 bases; J trimming: 2 bases; junction bases outside the gene matches: 8. CDR3 residues: CASSMTSGDINTGELFF. In nucleotides, the CDR3 is TGTGCCAGCAGCATGACTAGCGGGGATATTAACACCGGGGAGCTGTTTTTT.

This clonotype was observed many times. This chain uses TRBV7-9 with TRBJ2-1; perhaps TRBD2 as D (7 bases). The CDR3 spans 16 residues. Trimming took 5 bases from V and 0 from J, leaving 14 bases between them. Germline CDR1 reads SEHNR; CDR2 reads FQNEAQ (reference sequence). The CDR3 DNA reads as TGTGCCAGCAGCACTTGGGGGGGGGCCTCCTACAATGAGCAGTTCTTC. Its protein product is CASSTWGGASYNEQFF.

CDR3 sequence reads: CSASFSGANVLTF. The CDR3 DNA follows: TGCAGTGCTAGCTTCTCTGGGGCCAACGTCCTGACTTTC. The chain uses TRBV20-1 and TRBJ2-6, with unresolved D. V lost 3 bases to trimming and J lost 0 bases, with 3 bases between them. Germline values: CDR1 DFQATT, CDR2 SNEGSKA (reference sequence). This CDR3 spans 13 amino acids.

This chain links TRBV7-9 with TRBJ1-4; TRBD1 is a possible D gene (5 bases). The germline V and J ends were trimmed by 5 bases and 0 bases, with 10 bases remaining between them. Germline assignment: CDR1 SEHNR and CDR2 FQNEAQ (reference sequence). There are 15 residues in the CDR3. The CDR3 reads CASSPETATNEKLFF. The CDR3 DNA sequence: TGTGCCAGCAGCCCAGAGACAGCAACTAATGAAAAACTGTTTTTT.

The V and J genes are TRBV6-5 and TRBJ1-2; no clear D gene. The CDR3 runs 14 residues. The germline V and J ends were trimmed by 0 bases and 3 bases, with 8 bases remaining between them. Germline V gene lookup returns CDR1 MNHEY and CDR2 SVGAGI. CDR3 coding DNA: TGTGCCAGCAGTTACTCGAGTGACTACTATGGCTACACCTTC. Translated: CASSYSSDYYGYTF.

Only a few counts were recorded for this clonotype. This CDR3 is CASSSTSPETQYF. CDR3 coding DNA: TGTGCCAGCAGCTCTACTAGTCCGGAGACCCAGTACTTC. The genes are TRBV6-2 or TRBV6-3 and TRBJ2-5, with D tentatively TRBD2 (5 bases). The germline V and J ends were trimmed by 6 bases and 5 bases, with 13 bases remaining between them. CDR1 and CDR2 from the germline V gene are MNHEY and SVGEGT. This CDR3 region has 13 residues.

This clonotype was found a few times. The chain recombines TRBV5-1 with TRBJ2-5, with 7 bases lining up with TRBD2. The CDR3 is 16 residues long. CDR1 is SGHRS, CDR2 YFSETQ, per germline. J was trimmed by 5 bases and V by 0 bases; bases with no gene match: 10. CDR3 coding DNA: TGCGCCAGCAGCTTGGGACTAGCCGGGCGTGAGGAGACCCAGTACTTC. This translates into CASSLGLAGREETQYF.

The chain is built from TRBV29-1 and TRBJ2-1; D tentatively fits TRBD1 or TRBD2 (5 bases each). Trimming removed 7 bases at V and 1 base at J, with 14 bases between. CDR3 size: 14 residues. The germline V gene encodes CDR1 SQVTM and CDR2 ANQGSEA. This CDR3 is CSALKWGSYNEQFF. CDR3 DNA sequence: TGCAGCGCTTTAAAGTGGGGGTCCTACAATGAGCAGTTCTTC.

The rearrangement joins TRBV2 to TRBJ2-5, with D tentatively TRBD2 (6 bases). Trimming pared 10 bases from V and 2 bases from J, leaving 11 bases between. Germline loops: CDR1 SNHLY, CDR2 FYNNEI. The CDR3 is made up of 12 amino acids. CDR3 amino acids: CANSGEQETQYF. As DNA, the CDR3 is TGTGCCAACTCGGGGGAACAAGAGACCCAGTACTTC.

This clonotype was found a few times. The chain employs TRBV7-8 and TRBJ2-5; weak D call: TRBD1 (5 bases). CDR3 size: 16 residues. Germline V lookup: CDR1 SGHVS, CDR2 FQNEAQ. Trimming shortened V by 3 bases and J by 5 bases, and 19 bases separated the two germline ends. The CDR3 region is CASSLLGARSRETQYF. DNA of the CDR3: TGTGCCAGCAGCTTGTTAGGGGCTAGGTCCAGGGAGACCCAGTACTTC.

The CDR3 nucleotides read TGTGCCATCAGTGAATCCAGGGACTTTTCTGAAGCTTTCTTT. Translation: CAISESRDFSEAFF. This chain joins TRBV10-3 and TRBJ1-1; perhaps TRBD1 as D (5 bases). The germline V gene encodes CDR1 ENHRY and CDR2 SYGVKD. Between the trimmed V and J ends, which lost 3 bases and 6 bases, there was a span of 14 bases. This CDR3 has 14 amino acids.

The genes are TRBV5-1 and TRBJ2-5; the match to TRBD2 covers 12 bases. CDR1 and CDR2 (germline): SGHRS, YFSETQ. The CDR3 runs to 18 residues. Trimming removed 4 bases from V and 1 base from J; junction bases left unmatched: 11. The CDR3 is CASSPQTTSGGFQETQYF. DNA of the CDR3: TGCGCCAGCAGCCCACAAACGACTAGCGGGGGATTCCAAGAGACCCAGTACTTC.

The sample holds a few counts of this clonotype. This chain connects TRBV5-5 to TRBJ2-3; D remains unclear. Trimming stripped 4 bases from V and 1 base from J, with 10 bases between. This CDR3 has 14 residues. Germline V gene lookup returns CDR1 SGHKS and CDR2 YYEKEE (reference sequence). CDR3 DNA sequence: TGTGCCAGCAGCCCCTTAGTAGGCACAGATACGCAGTATTTT. Translation gives CASSPLVGTDTQYF.

The chain is built from TRBV30 and TRBJ2-2; D might be TRBD1 (5 bases). The CDR3 loop spans 13 amino acids. V was clipped by 3 bases and J by 6 bases, with 11 bases between them. CDR1 and CDR2 (germline): GTSNPN, SVGIG (reference sequence). This CDR3 reads CAWRSRVPGELFF. The CDR3 DNA reads as TGTGCCTGGAGGAGCAGGGTTCCCGGGGAGCTGTTTTTT.

This clonotype has ten or more counts. The chain has TRBV27 and TRBJ2-7, with TRBD1 as a possible D gene (6 bases). The CDR3 length is 15 residues. Trimming stripped 0 bases from V and 3 bases from J, with 12 bases between. Germline CDR1 is MNHEY and CDR2 is SMNVEV (reference sequence). The CDR3 loop reads CASSLSWDNYYEQYF. The CDR3 DNA reads TGTGCCAGCAGTTTATCGTGGGACAACTACTACGAGCAGTACTTC.

This clonotype has only a few counts. The rearrangement links TRBV7-6 to TRBJ2-3, with TRBD1 identical over 7 bases. Per germline, CDR1 SGHVS and CDR2 FNYEAQ. V gave up 3 bases and J gave up 6 bases; unmatched junction bases: 3. This CDR3 has 13 amino acids. The CDR3 is CASSFKTGDTQYF. The DNA of the CDR3 is TGTGCCAGCAGCTTCAAGACAGGGGATACGCAGTATTTT.

V and J are TRBV20-1 and TRBJ1-2; unclear D gene. CDR1 is DFQATT, CDR2 SNEGSKA, per germline (reference sequence). Trimming left V 3 bases short and J 8 bases short, with 19 bases between. The length of the CDR3 is 14 residues. CDR3 bases: TGCAGTGCTAGGAACACCTGGAGGGAAGGAGGCTACACCTTC. It yields the protein CSARNTWREGGYTF.

This clonotype was detected only a few times. The chain uses TRBV13 and TRBJ2-1; D is uncertain. From germline, CDR1 is PRHDT and CDR2 FYEKMQ (reference sequence). V gave up 1 base and J gave up 7 bases, with 11 bases separating them. The CDR3 covers 14 residues. The CDR3 protein is CASSLAALLNEQFF. DNA of the CDR3: TGTGCCAGCAGCTTAGCTGCCCTCCTTAATGAGCAGTTCTTC.

The chain has TRBV5-8 and TRBJ2-5; 7 nucleotides match TRBD2. V was pared by 5 bases and J by 3 bases, with 7 bases of the junction left unmatched. Germline V CDR1 and CDR2: SGHTS, YDEGEE. This CDR3 spans 14 amino acids. This CDR3 reads CASRAGTNKETQYF. CDR3 DNA sequence: TGTGCCAGCAGGGCCGGGACTAACAAAGAGACCCAGTACTTC. Full variable domain (outside the CDR3, taken from reference TRBV5-8 and TRBJ2-5): EAGVTQSPTHLIKTRGQQATLRCSPISGHTSVYWYQQALGLGLQFLLWYDEGEERNRGNFPPRFSGRQFPNYSSELNVNALELEDSALYLCASRAGTNKETQYFGPGTRLLVL.

For this clonotype: One end of the junction fails to match germline, which may point to a read error. The rearrangement uses TRBV3-1 and TRBJ2-5; no definite D call. CDR3 length equals 15 residues. The germline V gene has CDR1 LGHDT and CDR2 YNNKEL (reference sequence). The CDR3: CASSQGLLSQENQYF. CDR3 coding DNA: TGTGCCAGCAGCCAAGGCCTACTCTCACAAGAGAACCAGTACTTC.

There are a few counts of this clonotype. V usage is TRBV29-1 and J usage is TRBJ1-2; the match to TRBD1 covers 7 bases. The CDR3 sequence is 14 residues long. CDR1 is SQVTM, CDR2 ANQGSEA, per germline. V was pared by 1 base and J by 8 bases, with 10 bases of the junction left unmatched. Here the CDR3 DNA reads TGCAGCGTTGAAGGGGAGGGACAGCGGCCGGGCTACACCTTC. It yields the protein CSVEGEGQRPGYTF.

This clonotype was found a few times. This rearrangement joins TRBV6-2 or TRBV6-3 to TRBJ1-2, with D unresolved. V shed 6 bases and J shed 8 bases, with 19 bases lying between them. CDR1 is MNHEY and CDR2 is SVGEGT in the germline V gene. The CDR3 is 14 residues long. As DNA, the CDR3 is TGTGCCAGCAGGGCCGTCTCGGAGTCTGGCGGCTACACCTTC. It specifies CASRAVSESGGYTF.

This chain joins TRBV5-1 and TRBJ2-2; 12 bases are shared with TRBD2. The ends lost 7 bases at V and 7 bases at J; junction bases unmatched: 20. CDR3 length: 19 amino acids. Germline V CDR1 and CDR2: SGHRS, YFSETQ. The CDR3 coding sequence is TGCGCCAGCTTTGGCGCTAGCGGGGGGGCCGGGTCAGGAGTCGGGGAGCTGTTTTTT. Its protein is CASFGASGGAGSGVGELFF.